This T cell receptor beta chain comes out of a study of cytomegalovirus exposure and HLA in healthy donors. General observations from the study: Most TCR sequences proved rare, with some public TCRs found in many donors.

The PCR made use of 60 Vbeta and 13 Jbeta primers. Only in-frame clones appear in the TCRdb table, and some are missing; sequencing was by immunoSEQ multiplex PCR. The sample table includes about 140,000 clones. For this clone: Its antigen is unknown.

This CDR3 has 16 residues. Trimming cost V 0 bases and J 0 bases, with 11 bases left between them. In germline, CDR1 is SGHDN, CDR2 FVKESK. The rearrangement uses TRBV14 and TRBJ1-1, with D maybe TRBD1 (5 bases). The receptor was isolated from a male donor in good health and CMV-seronegative. The sequencing sample was made of PBMCs. CDR3 DNA sequence: TGTGCCAGCAGCCAAGAGACAGAAGTCATGAACACTGAAGCTTTCTTT. It codes for CASSQETEVMNTEAFF.